These 26 T cell receptor beta chains were all obtained from the same sample, sequenced in a study of T cell responses to AZD1222 COVID-19 vaccine. This table comes from immunoSEQ multiplex PCR, and its TCRdb copy is limited to in-frame clones, with some not included. The sample carries 150,000 or so clones, 80% to 95% recorded once. The sample was peripheral blood, taken 28 days after the second AZD1222 dose. Receptor source: an adult who received the AZD1222 COVID-19 vaccine.

V is TRBV11-2 and J is TRBJ2-1; D is ambiguous. The CDR3 has 15 residues. Germline V gives CDR1 SGHAT, CDR2 FQNNGV. Trimming removed 1 base from V and 6 bases from J, with 13 bases in between. For the CDR3, the DNA is TGTGCCAGCAGCTTAGTGAGAGGTAAGGGCAATGAGCAGTTCTTC. Translated: CASSLVRGKGNEQFF.

The chain carries TRBV7-9 and TRBJ2-7; D uncertain. CDR1 and CDR2 from the germline V gene are SEHNR and FQNEAQ (reference sequence). This CDR3 is 13 amino acids long. V was cut by 3 bases and J by 6 bases, with 12 bases left in between. The CDR3 region is CASSFSQAGEQYF. CDR3 in DNA: TGTGCCAGCAGCTTTTCGCAGGCCGGCGAGCAGTACTTC.

V and J are TRBV6-1 and TRBJ2-7; 11 nucleotides agree with TRBD2. In germline, CDR1 is MNHNS, CDR2 SASEGT. The junction had 5 bases not matched to a gene; V was cut back by 3 bases and J by 4 bases. The CDR3 length is 15 residues. In nucleotides, the CDR3 is TGTGCCAGCAGTGAGATAGCGGGAGGGTCGTACGAGCAGTACTTC. Amino acids: CASSEIAGGSYEQYF.

The V gene is TRBV9, the J gene TRBJ2-2; 8 bases map to TRBD2. J lost 6 bases, V lost 0 bases, and 10 bases had no gene match. This CDR3 is 17 amino acids long. Per the germline V gene, CDR1 is SGDLS and CDR2 is YYNGEE. The CDR3 DNA sequence: TGTGCCAGCAGCGTAGATCTCAGCGGGAGCATATCCGGGGAGCTGTTTTTT. It specifies CASSVDLSGSISGELFF.

CDR3 sequence reads: CASRQGSGNTIYF. CDR3 nucleotides: TGTGCCAGCAGGCAGGGTTCTGGAAACACCATATATTTT. The gene calls are TRBV7-9 and TRBJ1-3, with D perhaps matching TRBD1 (5 bases). CDR3 length: 13 residues. Germline V gene sequence: CDR1 SEHNR, CDR2 FQNEAQ (reference sequence). The germline V and J ends were trimmed by 6 bases and 1 base, with 7 bases remaining between them. Supplemented by reference TRBV7-9 and TRBJ1-3, the full variable domain reads DTGVSQNPRHKITKRGQNVTFRCDPISEHNRLYWYRQTLGQGPEFLTYFQNEAQLEKSRLLSDRFSAERPKGSFSTLEIQRTEQGDSAMYLCASRQGSGNTIYFGEGSWLTVV.

The table lists this clone with a few counts. The CDR3 DNA reads as TGTGCCAGCAGTGAAAGGACAGGCTTCGGCTATGGCTACACCTTC. As protein: CASSERTGFGYGYTF. V is TRBV6-1 and J is TRBJ1-2; 7 bases fit TRBD1. The V segment lost 2 bases and the J segment 4 bases; nucleotides outside the gene matches: 7. Per germline, CDR1 MNHNS and CDR2 SASEGT. CDR3 length: 15 amino acids.

This clone has more than one count but fewer than ten. The genes are TRBV11-2 and TRBJ1-2, with D unresolved. The CDR3 sequence is 15 residues long. The V and J ends lost 1 base and 4 bases respectively, with 13 bases between them. CDR1 and CDR2 from the germline V gene are SGHAT and FQNNGV. The CDR3 region is CASSLGTETGYGYTF. The CDR3 DNA follows: TGTGCCAGCAGCTTAGGCACTGAGACCGGCTATGGCTACACCTTC.

The V gene is TRBV2, the J gene TRBJ2-5; the D gene is possibly TRBD1 (5 bases). The CDR3 sequence is 14 residues long. The V end was cut by 0 bases, the J end by 3 bases, with 8 bases between. Germline values: CDR1 SNHLY, CDR2 FYNNEI. The CDR3 protein is CASSEAGREETQYF. CDR3 DNA sequence: TGTGCCAGCAGTGAAGCGGGCAGGGAAGAGACCCAGTACTTC.

This chain connects TRBV9 to TRBJ2-1; TRBD2 might be the D (5 bases). CDR3 length: 13 amino acids. Germline loops: CDR1 SGDLS, CDR2 YYNGEE. V lost 3 bases and J lost 6, with 10 bases in between. This CDR3 reads CASSADSLNEQFF. Here the CDR3 DNA reads TGTGCCAGCAGCGCGGACTCTCTCAATGAGCAGTTCTTC.

V and J are TRBV5-1 and TRBJ2-3; 15 bases fit TRBD2. The CDR3 loop spans 16 amino acids. After removal of 3 bases from V and 6 bases from J, the junction contained 5 bases not matched to a gene. The germline gives CDR1 SGHRS, CDR2 YFSETQ. In nucleotides, the CDR3 is TGCGCCAGCAGCTCTGGACTAGCGGGGGGGTCGGATACGCAGTATTTT. Its translation: CASSSGLAGGSDTQYF.

The chain joins TRBV5-1 to TRBJ2-4; 8 nucleotides line up with TRBD1. V lost 4 bases, J lost 1 base, and 4 bases stayed unmatched. The CDR3 sequence is 15 residues long. The germline V gene encodes CDR1 SGHRS and CDR2 YFSETQ. The CDR3, as DNA: TGCGCCAGCAGCCCCAGACAGGGGGCCAAAAACATTCAGTACTTC. Translation gives CASSPRQGAKNIQYF.

The chain is built from TRBV9 and TRBJ1-5; D is unclear. The CDR3 spans 14 residues. Trimming took off 0 bases at V and 0 bases at J, with 4 bases between the two ends. The germline CDR1 and CDR2 sequences are SGDLS and YYNGEE. The CDR3 sequence: CASSVDSSNQPQHF. The CDR3 nucleotides are TGTGCCAGCAGCGTAGACAGTAGCAATCAGCCCCAGCATTTT.

The chain recombines TRBV19 with TRBJ1-5, with TRBD1 matching 8 bases. The V gene's germline CDR1 is LNHDA and CDR2 SQIVND (reference sequence). The CDR3 runs 15 residues. After removal of 5 bases from V and 1 base from J, the junction contained 4 bases not matched to a gene. CDR3 sequence (DNA): TGTGCCAGTAGTGGAAGACAGGGGAGCAATCAGCCCCAGCATTTT. It codes for CASSGRQGSNQPQHF.

The rearrangement joins TRBV19 to TRBJ1-5, with TRBD1 as a possible D gene (6 bases). The CDR3 sequence is 19 residues long. V lost 2 bases and J lost 5, with 25 bases in between. In germline, CDR1 is LNHDA, CDR2 SQIVND (reference sequence). The CDR3 DNA follows: TGTGCCAGTAGTATAATTTGGGGAAGTCCGGGGGCGGGTGATCAGCCCCAGCATTTT. Its protein is CASSIIWGSPGAGDQPQHF.

The V call is TRBV4-1, the J call TRBJ1-6, with TRBD1 identical over 7 bases. J lost 9 bases, V lost 3 bases, and 11 bases had no gene match. Germline CDR1 is MGHRA and CDR2 is YSYEKL. The CDR3 has 16 amino acids. The CDR3 DNA reads TGCGCCAGCAGCCAGACCATCACAGGGGTGGGTTCACCCCTCCACTTT. Protein sequence: CASSQTITGVGSPLHF.

The rearrangement joins TRBV9 to TRBJ2-2; TRBD1 matches at 7 bases. CDR3 size: 16 residues. The germline V gene has CDR1 SGDLS and CDR2 YYNGEE. The V gene end was trimmed by 4 bases and the J gene end by 2 bases; junction bases not matched to a gene: 8. The CDR3 is CASSLHRQGNTGELFF. The CDR3 nucleotides are TGTGCCAGCAGCTTACATCGACAGGGCAACACCGGGGAGCTGTTTTTT.

Here the CDR3 reads CASSPGGAQYF. Here the CDR3 DNA reads TGTGCCAGCAGCCCCGGGGGGGCCCAGTACTTC. The rearrangement uses TRBV11-2 and TRBJ2-5, with TRBD2 identical over 8 bases. CDR1 is SGHAT, CDR2 FQNNGV, per germline. The V segment lost 5 bases and the J segment 9 bases; nucleotides outside the gene matches: 2. The CDR3 extends over 11 amino acids.

The chain couples TRBV27 to TRBJ1-2, with 11 bases aligning to TRBD1. V shed 5 bases and J 4 bases; nucleotides not matched to a gene: 6. Looked up from germline, CDR1 is MNHEY and CDR2 is SMNVEV (reference sequence). This CDR3 contains 15 residues. The CDR3 here is CASSLGTGGTYGYTF. The DNA for the CDR3 is TGTGCCAGCAGTCTCGGGACAGGGGGGACCTATGGCTACACCTTC.

This rearrangement joins TRBV28 to TRBJ2-5; D not certain. Germline assignment: CDR1 MDHEN and CDR2 SYDVKM. The CDR3 consists of 14 residues. Trimming left V 3 bases short and J 1 base short, with 9 bases between. CDR3 nucleotides: TGTGCCAGCAGTTTTTTAGATTCCCAAGAGACCCAGTACTTC. Translating it yields CASSFLDSQETQYF.

The V call is TRBV7-3, the J call TRBJ2-1, with D unclear. V lost 4 bases and J lost 1, with 11 bases in between. Germline V gene lookup returns CDR1 SGHTA and CDR2 FQGTGA. CDR3 size: 15 residues. The CDR3 DNA follows: TGTGCCAGCAGCTCCTCTAGTGGGTCCTACAATGAGCAGTTCTTC. Protein product: CASSSSSGSYNEQFF.

The chain is built from TRBV12-3 or TRBV12-4 and TRBJ2-1; a weak D match, TRBD1 (5 bases). The V end lost 1 base, the J end lost 5 bases, and 6 bases lay between the germline ends. CDR3 size: 13 residues. The CDR3 spells CASSLGTHNEQFF. DNA for the CDR3: TGTGCCAGCAGTTTAGGGACACACAATGAGCAGTTCTTC.

This chain uses TRBV6-1 with TRBJ2-1; D unresolved. V lost 0 bases and J 5 bases, leaving 11 bases between the germline ends. The CDR3 totals 15 residues. Germline V gene lookup returns CDR1 MNHNS and CDR2 SASEGT. The chain's CDR3 is CASSEAGLRHNEQFF. In DNA form, the CDR3 reads TGTGCCAGCAGTGAAGCAGGTCTCCGCCACAATGAGCAGTTCTTC.

The chain uses TRBV7-3 and TRBJ2-6; D ambiguous. Germline V CDR1 and CDR2: SGHTA, FQGTGA. Trimming took 1 base from V and 0 from J, leaving 10 bases between them. The CDR3 spans 17 residues. DNA of the CDR3: TGTGCCAGCAGCTTAAGTTTTAGGGCCTCTGGGGCCAACGTCCTGACTTTC. Encoded protein: CASSLSFRASGANVLTF. The whole variable domain, remainder taken from reference TRBV7-3 and TRBJ2-6, is GAGVSQTPSNKVTEKGKYVELRCDPISGHTALYWYRQSLGQGPEFLIYFQGTGAADDSGLPNDRFFAVRPEGSVSTLKIQRTERGDSAVYLCASSLSFRASGANVLTFGAGSRLTVL.

This rearrangement joins TRBV5-4 to TRBJ2-3, with 9 bases matching TRBD2. The CDR3 has 16 residues. The V gene's germline CDR1 is SGHNT and CDR2 YYREEE (reference sequence). V dropped 0 bases and J dropped 0; count of bases not matched to a gene: 2. CDR3 in amino acids: CASSLGRGGSTDTQYF. As DNA, the CDR3 is TGTGCCAGCAGCTTGGGGCGGGGGGGGAGCACAGATACGCAGTATTTT. Together with reference TRBV5-4 and TRBJ2-3, the CDR3 gives the full variable domain: ETGVTQSPTHLIKTRGQQVTLRCSSQSGHNTVSWYQQALGQGPQFIFQYYREEENGRGNFPPRFSGLQFPNYSSELNVNALELDDSALYLCASSLGRGGSTDTQYFGPGTRLTVL.

The V gene is TRBV3-1 (or the pseudogene TRBV3-2), the J gene TRBJ2-7; D might be TRBD2 (6 bases). V was trimmed by 0 bases and J by 6 bases, leaving 12 bases between them. The CDR3 is made up of 14 amino acids. The germline V gene has CDR1 LGHDT and CDR2 YNNKEL (reference sequence). CDR3 sequence (DNA): TGTGCCAGCAGCCAAGATGCCCAGGGAGGCGAGCAGTACTTC. Amino acids: CASSQDAQGGEQYF.

This chain joins TRBV18 and TRBJ2-3, with D possibly being TRBD1 or TRBD2 (6 bases each). This CDR3 comprises 14 residues. V shed 6 bases and J shed 5 bases, with 15 bases lying between them. Germline CDR1 and CDR2: KGHSH and LQKENI. In DNA form, the CDR3 reads TGTGCCAGCTCCGGAGGGGGTTGGAGAGATACGCAGTATTTT. It translates to CASSGGGWRDTQYF.